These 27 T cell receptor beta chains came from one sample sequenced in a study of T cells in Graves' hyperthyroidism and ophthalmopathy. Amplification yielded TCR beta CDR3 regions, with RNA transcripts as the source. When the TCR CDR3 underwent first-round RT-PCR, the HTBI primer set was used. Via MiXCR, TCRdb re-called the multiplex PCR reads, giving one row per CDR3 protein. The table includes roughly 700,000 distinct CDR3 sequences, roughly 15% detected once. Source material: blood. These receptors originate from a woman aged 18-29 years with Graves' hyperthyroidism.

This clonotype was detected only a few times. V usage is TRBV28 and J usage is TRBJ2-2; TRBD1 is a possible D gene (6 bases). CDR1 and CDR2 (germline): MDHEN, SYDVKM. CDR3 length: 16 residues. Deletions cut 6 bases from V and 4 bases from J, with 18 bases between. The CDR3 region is CASSIPPPQGTGELFF. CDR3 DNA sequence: TGTGCCAGCAGCATCCCTCCCCCACAGGGCACCGGGGAGCTGTTTTTT.

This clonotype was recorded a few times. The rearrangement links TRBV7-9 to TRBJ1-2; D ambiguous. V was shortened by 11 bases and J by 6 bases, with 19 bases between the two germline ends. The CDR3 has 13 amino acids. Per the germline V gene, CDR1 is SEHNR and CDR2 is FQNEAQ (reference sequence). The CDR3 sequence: CAASDYRGDGYTF. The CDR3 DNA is TGTGCCGCCAGCGATTATCGCGGGGATGGCTACACCTTC.

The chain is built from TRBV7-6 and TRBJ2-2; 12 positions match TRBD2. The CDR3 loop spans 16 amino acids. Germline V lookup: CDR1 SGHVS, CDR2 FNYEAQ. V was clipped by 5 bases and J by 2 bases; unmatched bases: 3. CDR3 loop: CASSELAGGNTGELFF. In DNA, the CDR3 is TGTGCCAGCAGCGAACTAGCGGGAGGAAACACCGGGGAGCTGTTTTTT.

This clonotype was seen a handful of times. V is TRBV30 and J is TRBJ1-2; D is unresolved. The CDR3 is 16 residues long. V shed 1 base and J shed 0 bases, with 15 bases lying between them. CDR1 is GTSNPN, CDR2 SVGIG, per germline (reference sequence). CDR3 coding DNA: TGTGCCTGGAGTGCCTATGTTTCCCCGGCTAACTATGGCTACACCTTC. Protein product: CAWSAYVSPANYGYTF.

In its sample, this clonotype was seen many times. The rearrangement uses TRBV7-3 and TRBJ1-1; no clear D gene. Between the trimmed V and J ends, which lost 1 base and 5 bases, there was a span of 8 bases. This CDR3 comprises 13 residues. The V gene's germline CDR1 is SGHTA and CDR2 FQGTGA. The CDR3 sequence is CASSLSGPTEAFF. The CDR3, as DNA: TGTGCCAGCAGCTTAAGCGGTCCTACTGAAGCTTTCTTT.

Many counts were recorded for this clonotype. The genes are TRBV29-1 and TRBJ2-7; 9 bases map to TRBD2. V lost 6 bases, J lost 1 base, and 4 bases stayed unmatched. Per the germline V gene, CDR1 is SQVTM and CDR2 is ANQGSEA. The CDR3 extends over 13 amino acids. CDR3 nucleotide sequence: TGCAGCGTCCTGACTAGCGGATCCTACGAGCAGTACTTC. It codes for CSVLTSGSYEQYF.

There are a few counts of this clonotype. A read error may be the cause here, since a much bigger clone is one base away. In DNA form, the CDR3 reads TGTGCCAGCAGCCAAGAAGGCATCGCCGAGCAGTTCTTC. It yields the protein CASSQEGIAEQFF. This chain connects TRBV3-1 to TRBJ2-1; no clear D gene. Germline V gene sequence: CDR1 LGHDT, CDR2 YNNKEL (reference sequence). Trimming cost V 0 bases and J 10 bases, with 10 bases left between them. CDR3 length equals 13 residues.

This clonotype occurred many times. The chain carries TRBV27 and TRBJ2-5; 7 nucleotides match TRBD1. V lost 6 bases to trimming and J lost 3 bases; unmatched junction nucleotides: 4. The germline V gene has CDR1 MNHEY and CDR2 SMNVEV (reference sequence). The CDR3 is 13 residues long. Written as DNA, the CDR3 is TGTGCCAGCAGAGGACAGGCAAAAGAGACCCAGTACTTC. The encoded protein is CASRGQAKETQYF.

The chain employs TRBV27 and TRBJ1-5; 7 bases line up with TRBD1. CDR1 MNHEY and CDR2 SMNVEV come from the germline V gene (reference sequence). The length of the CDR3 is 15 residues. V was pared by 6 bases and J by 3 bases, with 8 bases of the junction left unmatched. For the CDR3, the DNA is TGTGCCAGCAGCCGCGACAGGGTGAACAATCAGCCCCAGCATTTT. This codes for CASSRDRVNNQPQHF.

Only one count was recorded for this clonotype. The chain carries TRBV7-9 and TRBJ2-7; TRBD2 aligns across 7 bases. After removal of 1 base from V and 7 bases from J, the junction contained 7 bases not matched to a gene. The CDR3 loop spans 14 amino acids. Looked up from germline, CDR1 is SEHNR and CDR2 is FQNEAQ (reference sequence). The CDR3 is CASSLVDTAGEQYF. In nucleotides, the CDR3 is TGTGCCAGCAGCTTAGTTGACACAGCGGGGGAGCAGTACTTC.

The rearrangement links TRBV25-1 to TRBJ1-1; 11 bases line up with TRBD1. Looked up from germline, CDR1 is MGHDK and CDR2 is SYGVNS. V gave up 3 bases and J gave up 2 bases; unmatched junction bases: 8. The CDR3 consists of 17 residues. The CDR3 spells CASSDLDRGQGNTEAFF. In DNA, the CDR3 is TGTGCCAGCAGTGATTTGGACAGGGGGCAAGGTAACACTGAAGCTTTCTTT.

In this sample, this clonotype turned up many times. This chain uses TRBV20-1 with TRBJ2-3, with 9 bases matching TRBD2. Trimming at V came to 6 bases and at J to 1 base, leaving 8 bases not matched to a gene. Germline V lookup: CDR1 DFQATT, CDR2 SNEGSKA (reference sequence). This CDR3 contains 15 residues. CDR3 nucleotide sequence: TGCAGTGCCGAGGGTAGCGGGGGACGCACAGATACGCAGTATTTT. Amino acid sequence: CSAEGSGGRTDTQYF.

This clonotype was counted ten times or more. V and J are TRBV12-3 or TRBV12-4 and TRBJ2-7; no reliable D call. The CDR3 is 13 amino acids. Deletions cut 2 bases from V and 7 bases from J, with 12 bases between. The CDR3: CASSLQPLGEQYF. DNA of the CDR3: TGTGCCAGCAGTTTACAGCCTTTGGGTGAGCAGTACTTC.

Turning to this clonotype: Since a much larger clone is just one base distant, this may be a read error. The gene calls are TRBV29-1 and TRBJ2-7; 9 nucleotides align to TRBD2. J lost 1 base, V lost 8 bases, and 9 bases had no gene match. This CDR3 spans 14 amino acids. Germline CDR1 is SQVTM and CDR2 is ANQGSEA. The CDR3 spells CSIETSGLSYEQYF. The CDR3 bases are TGCAGCATAGAGACTAGCGGACTATCCTACGAGCAGTACTTC.

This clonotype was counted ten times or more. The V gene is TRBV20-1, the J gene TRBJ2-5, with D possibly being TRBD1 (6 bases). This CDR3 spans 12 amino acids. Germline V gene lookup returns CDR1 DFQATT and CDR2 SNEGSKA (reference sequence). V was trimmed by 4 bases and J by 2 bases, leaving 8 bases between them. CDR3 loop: CSAIRGQETQYF. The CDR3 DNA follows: TGCAGTGCTATAAGGGGGCAAGAGACCCAGTACTTC.

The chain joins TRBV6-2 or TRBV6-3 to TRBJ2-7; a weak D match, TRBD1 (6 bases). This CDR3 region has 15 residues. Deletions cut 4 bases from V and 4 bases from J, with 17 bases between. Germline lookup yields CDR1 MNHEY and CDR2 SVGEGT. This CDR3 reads CASSLDRKNSYEQYF. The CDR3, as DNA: TGTGCCAGCAGTTTGGACAGAAAGAACTCTTACGAGCAGTACTTC.

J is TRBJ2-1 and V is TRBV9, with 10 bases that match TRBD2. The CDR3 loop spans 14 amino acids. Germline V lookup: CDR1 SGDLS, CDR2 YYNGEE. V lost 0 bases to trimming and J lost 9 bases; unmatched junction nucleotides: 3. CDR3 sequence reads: CASSVVASGGEQFF. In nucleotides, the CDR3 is TGTGCCAGCAGCGTAGTGGCTAGCGGGGGTGAGCAGTTCTTC.

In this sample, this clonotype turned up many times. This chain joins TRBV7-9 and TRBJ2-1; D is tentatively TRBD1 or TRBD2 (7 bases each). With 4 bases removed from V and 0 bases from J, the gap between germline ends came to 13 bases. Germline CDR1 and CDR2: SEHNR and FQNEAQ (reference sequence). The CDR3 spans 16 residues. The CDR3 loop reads CASSWGGQSSYNEQFF. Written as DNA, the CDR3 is TGTGCCAGCAGCTGGGGGGGACAGAGCTCCTACAATGAGCAGTTCTTC. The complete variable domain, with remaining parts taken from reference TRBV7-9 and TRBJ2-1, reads DTGVSQNPRHKITKRGQNVTFRCDPISEHNRLYWYRQTLGQGPEFLTYFQNEAQLEKSRLLSDRFSAERPKGSFSTLEIQRTEQGDSAMYLCASSWGGQSSYNEQFFGPGTRLTVL.

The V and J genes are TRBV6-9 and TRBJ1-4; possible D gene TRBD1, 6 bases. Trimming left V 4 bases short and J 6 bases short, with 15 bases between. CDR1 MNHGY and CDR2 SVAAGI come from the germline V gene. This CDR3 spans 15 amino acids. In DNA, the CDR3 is TGTGCCAGCAGTTCCCCGGGGGGCGCGGATGAAAAACTGTTTTTT. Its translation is CASSSPGGADEKLFF.

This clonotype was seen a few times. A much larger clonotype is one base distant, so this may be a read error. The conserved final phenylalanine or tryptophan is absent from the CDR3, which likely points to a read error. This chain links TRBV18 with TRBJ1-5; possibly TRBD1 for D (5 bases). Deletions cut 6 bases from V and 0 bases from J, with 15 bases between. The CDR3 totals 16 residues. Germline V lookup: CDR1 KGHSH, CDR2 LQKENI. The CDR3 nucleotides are TGTGCCAGCTCCGAGACAGAAGCATATAGCAATCAGCCCCAGCATCTT. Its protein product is CASSETEAYSNQPQHL.

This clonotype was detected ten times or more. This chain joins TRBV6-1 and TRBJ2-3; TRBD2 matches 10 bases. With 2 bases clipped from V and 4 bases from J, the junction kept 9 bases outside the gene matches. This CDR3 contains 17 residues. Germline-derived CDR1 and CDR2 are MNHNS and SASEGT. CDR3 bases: TGTGCCAGCAGTGAAAATCCCCTAGCGGGAGTCGCAGATACGCAGTATTTT. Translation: CASSENPLAGVADTQYF.

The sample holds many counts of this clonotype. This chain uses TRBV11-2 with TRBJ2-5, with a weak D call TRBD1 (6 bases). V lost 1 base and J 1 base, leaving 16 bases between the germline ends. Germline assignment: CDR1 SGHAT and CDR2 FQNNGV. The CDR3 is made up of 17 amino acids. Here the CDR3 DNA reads TGTGCCAGCAGCTTAGGGGACACCCTGTTTTCCCAAGAGACCCAGTACTTC. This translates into CASSLGDTLFSQETQYF.

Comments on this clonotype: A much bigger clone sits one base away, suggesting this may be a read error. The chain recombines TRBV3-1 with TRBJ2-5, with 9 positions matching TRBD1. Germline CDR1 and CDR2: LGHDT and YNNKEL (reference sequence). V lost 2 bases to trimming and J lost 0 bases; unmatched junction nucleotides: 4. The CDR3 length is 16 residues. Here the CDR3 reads CASSQPWDRDQETQYF. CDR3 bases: TGTGCCAGCAGCCAACCCTGGGACAGGGACCAAGAGACCCAGTACTTC.

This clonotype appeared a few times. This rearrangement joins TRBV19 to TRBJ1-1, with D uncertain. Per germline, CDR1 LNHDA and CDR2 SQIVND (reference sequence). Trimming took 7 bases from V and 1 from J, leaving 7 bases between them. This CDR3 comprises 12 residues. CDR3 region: CASMDRNTEAFF. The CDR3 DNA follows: TGTGCCAGTATGGACCGGAACACTGAAGCTTTCTTT.

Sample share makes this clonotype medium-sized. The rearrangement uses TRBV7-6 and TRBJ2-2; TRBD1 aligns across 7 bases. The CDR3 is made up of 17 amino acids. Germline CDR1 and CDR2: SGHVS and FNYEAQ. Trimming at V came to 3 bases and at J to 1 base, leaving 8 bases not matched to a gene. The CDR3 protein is CASSLDVDRVNTGELFF. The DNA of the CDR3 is TGTGCCAGCAGCTTGGACGTCGACAGGGTGAACACCGGGGAGCTGTTTTTT. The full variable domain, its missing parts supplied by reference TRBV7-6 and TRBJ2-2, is GAGVSQSPRYKVTKRGQDVALRCDPISGHVSLYWYRQALGQGPEFLTYFNYEAQQDKSGLPNDRFSAERPEGSISTLTIQRTEQRDSAMYRCASSLDVDRVNTGELFFGEGSRLTVL.

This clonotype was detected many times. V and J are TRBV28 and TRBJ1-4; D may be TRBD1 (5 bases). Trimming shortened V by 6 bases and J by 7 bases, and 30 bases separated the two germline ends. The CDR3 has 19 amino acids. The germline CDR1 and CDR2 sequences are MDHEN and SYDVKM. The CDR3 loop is CASSYTLTPTALNREKLFF. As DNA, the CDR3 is TGTGCCAGCAGCTATACCCTTACTCCGACAGCTCTGAATCGTGAAAAACTGTTTTTT.

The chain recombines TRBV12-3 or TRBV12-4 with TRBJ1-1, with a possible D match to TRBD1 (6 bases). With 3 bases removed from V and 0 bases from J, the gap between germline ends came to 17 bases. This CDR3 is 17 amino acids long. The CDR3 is CASSLRQGIRMNTEAFF. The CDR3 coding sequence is TGTGCCAGCAGTTTGCGGCAGGGGATTAGGATGAACACTGAAGCTTTCTTT.